What follows is one T cell receptor (beta chain) and its context. This sample was included in a study of blood T cell repertoires in COVID-19. On the study more broadly: T cells, B-cell-depleted T cells, or PBMCs provided the cDNA or gDNA that served as material.

Data came from immunoSEQ multiplex PCR; TCRdb stores just in-frame clones and leaves some out. Of roughly 100,000 clones in the sample, 82% were seen once. The CDR3 totals 12 residues. Germline lookup yields CDR1 SQVTM and CDR2 ANQGSEA. J was trimmed by 7 bases and V by 4 bases; bases with no gene match: 4. V is TRBV29-1 and J is TRBJ2-1, with 7 bases that match TRBD2. This clonotype originated in an elderly woman with acute or convalescent COVID-19. The specimen was peripheral blood. CDR3 bases: TGCAGCGTTGTGGCGGGAGTAAATGAGCAGTTCTTC. It codes for CSVVAGVNEQFF.